These T cell receptor beta chains were read from a single sample in a study of shared clonotypes between healthy human individuals. The assay was immunoSEQ multiplex PCR, and TCRdb's table has in-frame clones only and misses some. The profile shows about 2 million clones, about 94% of them singletons. The sample taken for sequencing was naive CD8+ T cells sorted from blood. These receptors came from a man aged 18 to 29 in good health. Each CDR3 is given with its conserved first and last residue. D genes are given only for firm matches. Not every row has a clone size; where given, it reads once, few, many or a size class.

j_gene: TRBJ2-7
abundance: .
d_gene: .
v_gene: TRBV19
CDR3nt: TGTGCCAGTAGCTTACTGCCCGGGACAAGCCACGAGCAGTACTTC
CDR3aa: CASSLLPGTSHEQYF

j_gene: TRBJ1-1
abundance: .
d_gene: .
v_gene: TRBV15
CDR3nt: TGTGCCACCAGCAGAGGTGAAAGCCACACTGAAGCTTTCTTT
CDR3aa: CATSRGESHTEAFF

j_gene: TRBJ2-7
abundance: .
d_gene: .
v_gene: TRBV25-1
CDR3nt: TGTGCCAGCAGTGAATGGGGTGGCGAGCAGTACTTC
CDR3aa: CASSEWGGEQYF

j_gene: TRBJ2-1
abundance: .
d_gene: .
v_gene: TRBV6-6
CDR3nt: TGTGCCAGCAGACCCGACGGGAGCTCCTACAATGAGCAGTTCTTC
CDR3aa: CASRPDGSSYNEQFF

j_gene: TRBJ2-7
abundance: .
d_gene: TRBD1
v_gene: TRBV19
CDR3nt: TGTGCCAGTAGTATAGGGGACAGGGGCTACGAGCAGTACTTC
CDR3aa: CASSIGDRGYEQYF

j_gene: TRBJ1-4
abundance: once
d_gene: TRBD1
v_gene: TRBV5-1
CDR3nt: TGCGCCAGCAGCTTGGCTTGGACAGGGGCTGGAAAACTGTTTTTT
CDR3aa: CASSLAWTGAGKLFF

j_gene: TRBJ2-3
abundance: .
d_gene: .
v_gene: TRBV7-2
CDR3nt: TGTGCCAGCAGCGTTCTACTAGTCTCTAGCACAGATACGCAGTATTTT
CDR3aa: CASSVLLVSSTDTQYF

j_gene: TRBJ2-3
abundance: .
d_gene: .
v_gene: TRBV7-6
CDR3nt: TGTGCCAGCAGCTTAGCGGTCGGAGCGGCAGGCACAGATACGCAGTATTTT
CDR3aa: CASSLAVGAAGTDTQYF

j_gene: TRBJ2-7
abundance: .
d_gene: TRBD1
v_gene: TRBV30
CDR3nt: TGTGCCTGGGATTACAGGGGCGGAGAGCAGTACTTC
CDR3aa: CAWDYRGGEQYF

j_gene: TRBJ2-5
abundance: .
d_gene: TRBD2
v_gene: TRBV30
CDR3nt: TGTGCCTGGAGTGCCGCGGGGGGGACCCAGTACTTC
CDR3aa: CAWSAAGGTQYF

j_gene: TRBJ2-7
abundance: once
d_gene: TRBD1
v_gene: TRBV28
CDR3nt: TGTGCCAGCAGTTTATCTGGGACAGTCTCCTACGAGCAGTACTTC
CDR3aa: CASSLSGTVSYEQYF

j_gene: TRBJ2-7
abundance: .
d_gene: TRBD2
v_gene: TRBV19
CDR3nt: TGTGCCAGTAGTATCGGGACTAGCGGGTTTGTCGAGCAGTACTTC
CDR3aa: CASSIGTSGFVEQYF

j_gene: TRBJ2-2
abundance: .
d_gene: TRBD2
v_gene: TRBV7-2
CDR3nt: TGTGCCAGCAGCTTAGGACTACTAGCGGGACCTAACACCGGGGAGCTGTTTTTT
CDR3aa: CASSLGLLAGPNTGELFF

j_gene: TRBJ2-3
abundance: .
d_gene: TRBD2
v_gene: TRBV27
CDR3nt: TGTGCCAGCAGGATACTAGCGGGCACAGATACGCAGTATTTT
CDR3aa: CASRILAGTDTQYF

j_gene: TRBJ2-3
abundance: .
d_gene: TRBD2
v_gene: TRBV9
CDR3nt: TGTGCCAGCAACGGTCCTGGCGGGAGGTTAGATACGCAGTATTTT
CDR3aa: CASNGPGGRLDTQYF

j_gene: TRBJ2-7
abundance: .
d_gene: TRBD2
v_gene: TRBV7-9
CDR3nt: TGTGCCAGCAGCCCGACTAGCGGAACCTACGAGCAGTACTTC
CDR3aa: CASSPTSGTYEQYF

j_gene: TRBJ2-7
abundance: .
d_gene: .
v_gene: TRBV9
CDR3nt: TGTGCCAGCAGCCCTGGGAACAGGGCTCCCTACGAGCAGTACTTC
CDR3aa: CASSPGNRAPYEQYF

j_gene: TRBJ1-3
abundance: .
d_gene: .
v_gene: TRBV6-5
CDR3nt: TGTGCCAGCAGTCCGGAGGTTGGATCTGGAAACACCATATATTTT
CDR3aa: CASSPEVGSGNTIYF

j_gene: TRBJ1-1
abundance: .
d_gene: .
v_gene: TRBV10-3
CDR3nt: TGTGCCATCAGCGACTACCTACCATCAGAGAACACTGAAGCTTTCTTT
CDR3aa: CAISDYLPSENTEAFF

j_gene: TRBJ2-7
abundance: .
d_gene: .
v_gene: TRBV7-6
CDR3nt: TGTGCCAGCAGCTTAATGGGGGGCGGGGAAGACGAGCAGTACTTC
CDR3aa: CASSLMGGGEDEQYF

j_gene: TRBJ2-2
abundance: .
d_gene: .
v_gene: TRBV6-6
CDR3nt: TGTGCCAGCAGTTATATTCATACCGGGGAGCTGTTTTTT
CDR3aa: CASSYIHTGELFF

j_gene: TRBJ2-3
abundance: once
d_gene: TRBD1
v_gene: TRBV7-2
CDR3nt: TGTGCCAGCAGCAGGGGGCCTACAGATACGCAGTATTTT
CDR3aa: CASSRGPTDTQYF

j_gene: TRBJ2-3
abundance: .
d_gene: .
v_gene: TRBV7-9
CDR3nt: TGTGCCACCCAGGGGTTTACTAGCACAGATACGCAGTATTTT
CDR3aa: CATQGFTSTDTQYF

j_gene: TRBJ2-7
abundance: .
d_gene: .
v_gene: TRBV6-6
CDR3nt: TGTGCCAGCAGGGACGCTCAAAGCAACGAGCAGTACTTC
CDR3aa: CASRDAQSNEQYF

j_gene: TRBJ1-4
abundance: .
d_gene: .
v_gene: TRBV11-2
CDR3nt: TGTGCCAGCAGAGGGGCAGGCGTTGAAAAACTGTTTTTT
CDR3aa: CASRGAGVEKLFF

j_gene: TRBJ2-1
abundance: .
d_gene: TRBD2
v_gene: TRBV9
CDR3nt: TGTGCCAGCAGCGTGGACGGGAGGGCCGCGAATGAGCAGTTCTTC
CDR3aa: CASSVDGRAANEQFF

j_gene: TRBJ2-3
abundance: .
d_gene: .
v_gene: TRBV5-4
CDR3nt: TGTGCCAGCAGCTTCAAGGGGGAAGATACGCAGTATTTT
CDR3aa: CASSFKGEDTQYF

j_gene: TRBJ2-7
abundance: .
d_gene: .
v_gene: TRBV7-3
CDR3nt: TGTGCCAGCAGCCATGCCCCGGGCAGCTCCTACGAGCAGTACTTC
CDR3aa: CASSHAPGSSYEQYF

j_gene: TRBJ2-3
abundance: .
d_gene: .
v_gene: TRBV4-1
CDR3nt: TGCGCCAGCAGCCAAGTCCAGGGGATAGCAGATACGCAGTATTTT
CDR3aa: CASSQVQGIADTQYF

j_gene: TRBJ2-3
abundance: .
d_gene: TRBD1
v_gene: TRBV7-9
CDR3nt: TGTGCCAGCAGCCCCCAGGGGGCCGGCACAGATACGCAGTATTTT
CDR3aa: CASSPQGAGTDTQYF